Below are 10 T cell receptor beta chains sequenced from a single sample in a study of T cell clonality in common variable immunodeficiency. TCRdb keeps only in-frame clones here, not all; method: immunoSEQ multiplex PCR. Recorded here are 45,000 to 55,000 clones, none singletons. The material sequenced was peripheral blood mononuclear cells. The receptors were sampled from a person aged 18 to 70 in good health.

There are many counts of this clone. The read stops 3 residues short of the end of the CDR3; the missing end is completed from the germline J gene. The J gene is TRBJ2-1, the V gene TRBV20-1, with 11 bases lining up with TRBD2. J lost 6 bases, V lost 0 bases, and 4 bases had no gene match. Per the germline V gene, CDR1 is DFQATT and CDR2 is SNEGSKA (reference sequence). CDR3 length: 15 amino acids. CDR3: CSARDIAGGFNEQFF. The sequenced CDR3 bases are TGCAGTGCTAGAGACATAGCGGGAGGGTTCAATGAG.

This clone was detected ten times or more. The CDR3 end lies 3 residues beyond the end of the read and is filled in from the germline J gene. This rearrangement joins TRBV2 to TRBJ2-7; 7 bases agree with TRBD2. Germline CDR1 is SNHLY and CDR2 is FYNNEI. The CDR3 loop spans 13 amino acids. V trimming: 4 bases; J trimming: 6 bases; junction bases outside the gene matches: 6. The CDR3 here is CASSANGGGEQYF. The DNA read from the CDR3 is TGTGCCAGCAGTGCGAATGGGGGGGGCGAG.

This clone was seen many times. The CDR3 end is not reached by the read, which stops 3 residues before it; the germline J gene fills it in. The genes are TRBV18 and TRBJ2-1, with 13 bases identical to TRBD2. The V gene end was trimmed by 5 bases and the J gene end by 4 bases; junction bases not matched to a gene: 2. CDR1 is KGHSH and CDR2 is LQKENI in the germline V gene. The CDR3 has 15 residues. Incomplete CDR3 DNA: TGTGCCAGCTCAAGGACTAGCGGGGGATACAATGAG. Protein sequence: CASSRTSGGYNE. The CDR3 in full is CASSRTSGGYNEQFF. The full variable domain, in which reference TRBV18 and TRBJ2-1 provide the parts outside the CDR3, is NAGVMQNPRHLVRRRGQEARLRCSPMKGHSHVYWYRQLPEEGLKFMVYLQKENIIDESGMPKERFSAEFPKEGPSILRIQQVVRGDSAAYFCASSRTSGGYNEQFFGPGTRLTVL.

This clone was detected many times. The read stops 3 residues short of the end of the CDR3; the missing end is completed from the germline J gene. The chain combines TRBV19 with TRBJ1-5, with 8 positions matching TRBD1. The CDR3 contains 15 residues. Trimming removed 5 bases from V and 7 bases from J; junction bases left unmatched: 10. Germline CDR1 is LNHDA and CDR2 is SQIVND (reference sequence). Incomplete CDR3 DNA: TGTGCCAGTAGTCCCTCGGACAGGGTGGCCCAGCCC. Amino acids: CASSPSDRVAQP. The complete CDR3 sequence is CASSPSDRVAQPQHF.

This clone has a count of ten or more. The CDR3 here is CASTGGPYNEQFF. CDR3 DNA (partial): TGTGCTAGTACTGGCGGGCCTTACAATGAG. The rearrangement joins TRBV12-5 to TRBJ2-1, with D perhaps TRBD2 (5 bases). The missing CDR3 end, 3 residues past where the read stops, is filled in from the germline J gene. The CDR3 covers 13 residues. Germline V gene lookup returns CDR1 LGHNT and CDR2 FRNRAP. Trimming cost V 8 bases and J 4 bases, with 12 bases left between them.

Many counts were recorded for this clone. The CDR3 loop is CASSVDAGLGEQYF. The CDR3 bases that were read are TGTGCCAGCAGCGTAGACGCAGGGCTGGGCGAG. V usage is TRBV9 and J usage is TRBJ2-7; weak D call: TRBD1 (5 bases). The missing CDR3 end, 3 residues past where the read stops, is filled in from the germline J gene. Germline V gives CDR1 SGDLS, CDR2 YYNGEE. The CDR3 sequence is 14 residues long. V gave up 0 bases and J gave up 6 bases, with 13 bases separating them.

This clone was detected ten times or more. The CDR3 extends 3 residues past the end of the read, so its final part is completed from the germline J gene. The chain links TRBV6-1 to TRBJ2-7, with 8 bases aligning to TRBD1. The CDR3 is 14 amino acids. V was pared by 4 bases and J by 1 base, with 3 bases of the junction left unmatched. Per germline, CDR1 MNHNS and CDR2 SASEGT. This CDR3 is CASSGQGQSYEQYF. The DNA read from the CDR3 is TGTGCCAGCAGTGGACAGGGGCAGTCCTACGAG.

This clone was recorded at least ten times. Read coverage stops 3 residues before the CDR3 terminus; the germline J gene supplies the remainder. This chain links TRBV7-2 with TRBJ2-5, with 8 nucleotides matching TRBD1. The CDR3 runs 15 residues. After removal of 5 bases from V and 7 bases from J, the junction contained 12 bases not matched to a gene. CDR1 and CDR2 (germline): SGHTA, FQGNSA. This chain's CDR3 is CASSIDRGQVLTQYF. CDR3 DNA (partial): TGTGCCAGCAGCATCGACAGGGGACAGGTGTTGACC.

This clone showed up many times. Read sequence stops 3 residues before the CDR3 end, and the germline J gene provides the missing end. This rearrangement joins TRBV5-1 to TRBJ2-3; 12 bases line up with TRBD1. CDR1 and CDR2 from the germline V gene are SGHRS and YFSETQ. The V gene end was trimmed by 5 bases and the J gene end by 2 bases; junction bases not matched to a gene: 6. The length of the CDR3 is 16 residues. CDR3 DNA (partial): TGCGCCAGCAGGTCGGGACAGGGGGCGCCCACAGATACG. This translates into CASRSGQGAPTDT. In full, the CDR3 is CASRSGQGAPTDTQYF.

There are many counts of this clone. The read ends 3 residues shy of where the CDR3 ends; the end is completed using the germline J gene. This chain links TRBV5-1 with TRBJ2-3; 11 positions agree with TRBD1. The CDR3 contains 15 residues. V gave up 4 bases and J gave up 3 bases; unmatched junction bases: 4. Germline V gene lookup returns CDR1 SGHRS and CDR2 YFSETQ. The CDR3 sequence is CASSPGTGGTDTQYF. The covered CDR3 bases are TGCGCCAGCAGCCCCGGGACAGGGGGTACAGATACG.